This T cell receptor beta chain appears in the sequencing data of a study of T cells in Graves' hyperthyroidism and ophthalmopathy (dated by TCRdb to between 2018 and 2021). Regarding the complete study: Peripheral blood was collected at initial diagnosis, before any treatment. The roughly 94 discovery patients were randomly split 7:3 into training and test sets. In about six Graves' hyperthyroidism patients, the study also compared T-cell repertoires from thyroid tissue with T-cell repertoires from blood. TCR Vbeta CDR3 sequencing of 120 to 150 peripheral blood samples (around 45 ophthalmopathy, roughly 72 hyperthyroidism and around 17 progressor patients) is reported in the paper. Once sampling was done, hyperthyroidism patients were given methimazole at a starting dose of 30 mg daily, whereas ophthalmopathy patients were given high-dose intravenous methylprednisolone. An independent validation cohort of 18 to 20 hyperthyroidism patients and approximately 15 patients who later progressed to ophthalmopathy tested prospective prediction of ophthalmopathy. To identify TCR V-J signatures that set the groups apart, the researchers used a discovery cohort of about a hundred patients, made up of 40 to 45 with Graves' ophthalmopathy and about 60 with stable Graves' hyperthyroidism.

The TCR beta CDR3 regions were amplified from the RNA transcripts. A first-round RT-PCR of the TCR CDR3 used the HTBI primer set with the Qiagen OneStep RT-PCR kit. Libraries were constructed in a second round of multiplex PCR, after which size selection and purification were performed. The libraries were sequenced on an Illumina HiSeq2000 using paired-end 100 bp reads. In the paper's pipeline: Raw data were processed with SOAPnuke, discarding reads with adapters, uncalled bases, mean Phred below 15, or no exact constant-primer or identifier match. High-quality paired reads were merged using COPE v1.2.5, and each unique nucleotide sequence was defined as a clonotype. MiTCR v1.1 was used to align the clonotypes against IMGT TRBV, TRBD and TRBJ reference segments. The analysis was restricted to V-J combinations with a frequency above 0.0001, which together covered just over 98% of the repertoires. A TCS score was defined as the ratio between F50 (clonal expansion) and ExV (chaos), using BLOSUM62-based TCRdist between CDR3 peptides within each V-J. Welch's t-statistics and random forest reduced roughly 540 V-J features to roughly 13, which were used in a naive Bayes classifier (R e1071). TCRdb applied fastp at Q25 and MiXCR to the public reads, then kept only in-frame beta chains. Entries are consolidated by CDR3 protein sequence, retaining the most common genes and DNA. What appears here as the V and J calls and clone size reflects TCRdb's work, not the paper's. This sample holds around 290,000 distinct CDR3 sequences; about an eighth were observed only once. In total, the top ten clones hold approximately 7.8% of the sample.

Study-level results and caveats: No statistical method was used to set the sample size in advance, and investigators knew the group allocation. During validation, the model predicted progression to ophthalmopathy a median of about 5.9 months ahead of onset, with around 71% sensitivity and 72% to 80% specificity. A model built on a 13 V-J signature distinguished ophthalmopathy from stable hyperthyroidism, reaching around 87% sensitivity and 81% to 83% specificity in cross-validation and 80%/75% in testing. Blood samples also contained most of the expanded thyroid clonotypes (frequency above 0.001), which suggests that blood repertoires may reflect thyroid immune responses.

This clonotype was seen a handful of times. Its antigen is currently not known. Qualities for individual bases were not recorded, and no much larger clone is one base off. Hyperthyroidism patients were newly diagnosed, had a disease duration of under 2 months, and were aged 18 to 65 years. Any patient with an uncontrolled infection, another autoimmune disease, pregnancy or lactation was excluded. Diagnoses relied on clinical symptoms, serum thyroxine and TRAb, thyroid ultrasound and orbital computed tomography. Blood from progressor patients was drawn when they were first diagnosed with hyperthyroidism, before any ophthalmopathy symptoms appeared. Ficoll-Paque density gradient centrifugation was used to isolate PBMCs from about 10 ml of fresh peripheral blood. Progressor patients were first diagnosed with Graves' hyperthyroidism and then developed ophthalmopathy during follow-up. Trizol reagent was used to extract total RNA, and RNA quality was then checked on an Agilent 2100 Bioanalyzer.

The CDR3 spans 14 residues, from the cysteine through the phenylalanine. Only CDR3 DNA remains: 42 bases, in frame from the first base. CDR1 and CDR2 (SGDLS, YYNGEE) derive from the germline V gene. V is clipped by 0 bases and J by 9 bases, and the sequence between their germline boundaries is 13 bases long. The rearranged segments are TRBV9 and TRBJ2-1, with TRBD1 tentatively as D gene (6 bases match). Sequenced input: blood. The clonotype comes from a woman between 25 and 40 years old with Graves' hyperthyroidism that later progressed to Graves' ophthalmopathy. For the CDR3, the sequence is CASSVGGQSIEQFF. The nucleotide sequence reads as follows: TGTGCCAGCAGCGTAGGCGGACAGAGTATTGAGCAGTTCTTC. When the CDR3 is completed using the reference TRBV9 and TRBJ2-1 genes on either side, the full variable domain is DSGVTQTPKHLITATGQRVTLRCSPRSGDLSVYWYQQSLDQGLQFLIQYYNGEERAKGNILERFSAQQFPDLHSELNLSSLELGDSALYFCASSVGGQSIEQFFGPGTRLTVL.